Below are 4 T cell receptor beta chains sequenced from a single sample in a study of blood T cell repertoires in COVID-19. Clones were sequenced by immunoSEQ multiplex PCR, and TCRdb holds only the in-frame ones, with some missing. The data hold approximately 190,000 clones, with approximately 90% observed a single time. The sequenced material came from peripheral blood. These TCRs come from a woman aged 40 to 50 who had recovered from COVID-19.

J is TRBJ1-4 and V is TRBV7-9; 9 bases agree with TRBD1. J was trimmed by 5 bases and V by 10 bases; bases with no gene match: 2. The CDR3 has 12 amino acids. Germline lookup yields CDR1 SEHNR and CDR2 FQNEAQ (reference sequence). The CDR3 bases are TGTGCCACGGGGACAGGGAATGAAAAACTGTTTTTT. Translating it yields CATGTGNEKLFF. Combining the CDR3 with reference TRBV7-9 and TRBJ1-4 gives the whole variable domain DTGVSQNPRHKITKRGQNVTFRCDPISEHNRLYWYRQTLGQGPEFLTYFQNEAQLEKSRLLSDRFSAERPKGSFSTLEIQRTEQGDSAMYLCATGTGNEKLFFGSGTQLSVL.

The V call is TRBV15, the J call TRBJ2-3; D unclear. Trimming stripped 0 bases from V and 2 bases from J, with 12 bases between. CDR3 length equals 16 residues. CDR1 is LNHNV, CDR2 YYDKDF, per germline (reference sequence). CDR3: CATSRDVRLPTDTQYF. The CDR3 bases are TGTGCCACCAGCAGAGATGTCAGGTTACCCACAGATACGCAGTATTTT.

The chain uses TRBV27 and TRBJ1-1; TRBD1 is a possible D gene (5 bases). The CDR3 has 16 amino acids. V lost 0 bases to trimming and J lost 0 bases, with 11 bases between them. Germline V CDR1 and CDR2: MNHEY, SMNVEV (reference sequence). CDR3 amino acids: CASSLSQGPMNTEAFF. The CDR3 DNA follows: TGTGCCAGCAGTTTATCGCAGGGTCCCATGAACACTGAAGCTTTCTTT.

The gene calls are TRBV7-8 and TRBJ2-5; 12 nucleotides align to TRBD1. Trimming took 8 bases from V and 5 from J; bases not matched to a gene: 9. The CDR3 runs 15 residues. Per germline, CDR1 SGHVS and CDR2 FQNEAQ. The CDR3 bases are TGTGCCAGCCGTGGGGACAGGGGGCCCTCGGAGACCCAGTACTTC. Residues: CASRGDRGPSETQYF.